This T cell receptor beta chain was sequenced for a study of OX40 agonist ivuxolimab in advanced cancers. Findings of the study overall: Clonal expansion was among the lowest in partial responders at 0.1-3.0 mg/kg, especially CD8+.

Sequenced by immunoSEQ multiplex PCR; TCRdb stores in-frame clones only, minus some. The table shows 55,000 to 70,000 clones, with about 86% occurring only once. A note on this clone: Its antigen is still unknown.

The CDR3 runs 15 residues. This chain uses TRBV21-1 with TRBJ2-7; the D call in the table, TRBD1, was not verified against the DNA. TRBV21-1 is an annotated pseudogene. The sequence was obtained from an adult with an advanced solid tumor such as melanoma, head and neck, liver or kidney cancer. The sample consisted of CD4+ or CD8+ T cells sorted from blood, taken in a trial of the OX40 agonist ivuxolimab. CDR3 loop: CASSKAPGQAYEQYF. The CDR3 DNA is TGTGCCAGCAGCAAAGCCCCGGGACAGGCCTACGAGCAGTACTTC.